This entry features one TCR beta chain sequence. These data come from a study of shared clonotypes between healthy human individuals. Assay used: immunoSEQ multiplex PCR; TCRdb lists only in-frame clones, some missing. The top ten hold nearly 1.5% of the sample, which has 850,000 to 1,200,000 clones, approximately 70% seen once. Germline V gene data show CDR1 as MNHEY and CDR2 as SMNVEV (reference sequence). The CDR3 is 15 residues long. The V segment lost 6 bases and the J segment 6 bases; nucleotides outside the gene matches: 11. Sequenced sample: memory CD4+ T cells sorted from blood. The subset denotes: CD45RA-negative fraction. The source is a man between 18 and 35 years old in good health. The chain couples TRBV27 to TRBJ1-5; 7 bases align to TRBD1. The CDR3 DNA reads TGTGCCAGCAGCCCTGGAGACAGGGTGGGTCAGCCCCAGCATTTT. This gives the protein CASSPGDRVGQPQHF.